The 30 T cell receptor beta chains below all came from one sample that was sequenced in a study of T-cell memory formation after mild COVID-19. TCRdb redid the calling of the 5' RACE reads with MiXCR, one entry per CDR3 protein. This table has about 560,000 distinct CDR3 sequences, 17% appearing once. Sequences were obtained from PBMCs or a T cell subset sorted from them (not recorded which). All receptors come from an adult woman who had mild COVID-19 (a few samples of this study predate the infection). Cell type and time point are not known.

The V call is TRBV6-1, the J call TRBJ2-3; D possibly corresponds to TRBD1 (5 bases). Between the trimmed V and J ends, which lost 0 bases and 4 bases, there was a span of 11 bases. The CDR3 loop spans 15 amino acids. Germline values: CDR1 MNHNS, CDR2 SASEGT. CDR3 region: CASSEAIGAPDTQYF. DNA of the CDR3: TGTGCCAGCAGTGAAGCAATTGGGGCCCCAGATACGCAGTATTTT.

This clonotype was recorded many times. The chain combines TRBV7-9 with TRBJ2-7, with D maybe TRBD1 (5 bases). The V end lost 7 bases, the J end lost 2 bases, and 12 bases lay between the germline ends. The CDR3 runs to 13 residues. In germline, CDR1 is SEHNR, CDR2 FQNEAQ (reference sequence). As DNA, the CDR3 is TGTGCCAGCAAGTCAGGGTCGACCTACGAGCAGTACTTC. It codes for CASKSGSTYEQYF. The complete variable domain, with remaining parts taken from reference TRBV7-9 and TRBJ2-7, reads DTGVSQNPRHKITKRGQNVTFRCDPISEHNRLYWYRQTLGQGPEFLTYFQNEAQLEKSRLLSDRFSAERPKGSFSTLEIQRTEQGDSAMYLCASKSGSTYEQYFGPGTRLTVT.

The chain uses TRBV4-3 and TRBJ2-7; no reliable D call. The CDR3 consists of 15 residues. From germline, CDR1 is LGHNA and CDR2 YSLEER. With 4 bases removed from V and 4 bases from J, the gap between germline ends came to 17 bases. This CDR3 reads CASSPRAWTAYEQYF. CDR3 DNA: TGCGCCAGCAGCCCCCGGGCCTGGACCGCGTACGAGCAGTACTTC.

The chain joins TRBV6-6 to TRBJ1-5; the match to TRBD1 covers 12 bases. The junction had 18 bases not matched to a gene; V was cut back by 0 bases and J by 6 bases. The CDR3 is made up of 21 amino acids. CDR1 and CDR2 from the germline V gene are MNHNY and SVGAGI (reference sequence). CDR3 DNA sequence: TGTGCCAGCAGTTACTCTTTGGGACAGGGGGCCCGCTATGCCTCTAGTCAGCCCCAGCATTTT. Its protein product is CASSYSLGQGARYASSQPQHF.

This clonotype was detected only a few times. The genes are TRBV6-5 and TRBJ2-5; D is undetermined. Germline V gene data show CDR1 as MNHEY and CDR2 as SVGAGI. V gave up 0 bases and J gave up 7 bases, with 15 bases separating them. The CDR3 length is 15 residues. CDR3 in DNA: TGTGCCAGCAGTTACTCCGTAGGAATCTCCGGGACCCAGTACTTC. Protein sequence: CASSYSVGISGTQYF.

The V call is TRBV9, the J call TRBJ2-7; 7 positions agree with TRBD1. Unmatched junction bases numbered 9, after V lost 7 bases and J lost 2 bases. Germline CDR1 and CDR2: SGDLS and YYNGEE. CDR3 length: 14 amino acids. For the CDR3, the DNA is TGTGCCAGCTCGAGGCAGGGGGATGCCTACGAGCAGTACTTC. It encodes CASSRQGDAYEQYF.

The gene calls are TRBV24-1 and TRBJ2-1; D gene unclear. Trimming cost V 5 bases and J 9 bases, with 10 bases left between them. The CDR3 totals 12 residues. CDR1 and CDR2 from the germline V gene are KGHDR and SFDVKD. DNA of the CDR3: TGTGCCACCAGTGTAGCAGACCTTGAGCAGTTCTTC. Its protein product is CATSVADLEQFF.

This clonotype was observed a handful of times. The rearrangement links TRBV20-1 to TRBJ2-2, with D tentatively TRBD1 (5 bases). V lost 0 bases to trimming and J lost 6 bases, with 8 bases between them. The CDR3 runs to 13 residues. Per the germline V gene, CDR1 is DFQATT and CDR2 is SNEGSKA (reference sequence). The CDR3 bases are TGCAGTGCTAGAGATCAGGGCGCCGGGGAGCTGTTTTTT. It yields the protein CSARDQGAGELFF.

The V and J genes are TRBV27 and TRBJ1-1, with TRBD1 identical over 10 bases. Germline lookup yields CDR1 MNHEY and CDR2 SMNVEV (reference sequence). The CDR3 is 18 residues long. V trimming: 2 bases; J trimming: 4 bases; junction bases outside the gene matches: 13. This chain's CDR3 is CASSLRRDRGLVGTEAFF. DNA for the CDR3: TGTGCCAGCAGTTTACGCCGGGACAGGGGCCTTGTCGGCACTGAAGCTTTCTTT.

In this sample, this clonotype turned up a few times. The rearrangement joins TRBV12-3 or TRBV12-4 to TRBJ2-5; 10 bases line up with TRBD2. CDR3 length: 14 amino acids. The junction had 4 bases not matched to a gene; V was cut back by 4 bases and J by 5 bases. The CDR3, as DNA: TGTGCCAGCAGTTATAGCGGGAGGATGGAGACCCAGTACTTC. Translating gives CASSYSGRMETQYF.

This clonotype occurred a few times. V is TRBV4-1 and J is TRBJ2-5; D possibly corresponds to TRBD1 (5 bases). CDR3 size: 14 residues. Germline V gene data show CDR1 as MGHRA and CDR2 as YSYEKL. V dropped 2 bases and J dropped 1 base, with 8 bases sitting between them. The CDR3 region has the DNA TGCGCCAGCAGCCAATCGACAGCCCAAGAGACCCAGTACTTC. It codes for CASSQSTAQETQYF.

The sample holds a few counts of this clonotype. The rearrangement links TRBV7-6 to TRBJ2-7; no clear D gene. Trimming removed 2 bases from V and 5 bases from J, with 13 bases in between. The CDR3 contains 14 residues. Germline CDR1 reads SGHVS; CDR2 reads FNYEAQ. CDR3 DNA: TGTGCCAGCAGCTTACGGAGCGTCATGGACGAGCAGTACTTC. This translates into CASSLRSVMDEQYF.

The V call is TRBV18, the J call TRBJ2-7, with a tentative D call TRBD2 (5 bases). This CDR3 spans 15 amino acids. Per germline, CDR1 KGHSH and CDR2 LQKENI. V was trimmed by 2 bases and J by 0 bases, leaving 11 bases between them. CDR3 sequence reads: CASSPSRESSYEQYF. Here the CDR3 DNA reads TGTGCCAGCTCACCAAGTCGGGAAAGCTCCTACGAGCAGTACTTC.

The chain is built from TRBV24-1 and TRBJ2-2; no clear D. The germline gives CDR1 KGHDR, CDR2 SFDVKD. The CDR3 spans 13 residues. V was cut by 7 bases and J by 4 bases, with 9 bases left in between. The CDR3 here is CATRDRSTGELFF. DNA for the CDR3: TGTGCCACCAGAGACCGAAGCACCGGGGAGCTGTTTTTT.

This chain links TRBV27 with TRBJ2-1, with 9 bases matching TRBD2. CDR3 length: 16 amino acids. CDR1 and CDR2 (germline): MNHEY, SMNVEV (reference sequence). V was pared by 1 base and J by 5 bases, with 6 bases of the junction left unmatched. The CDR3 sequence: CASSLLGAGGHNEQFF. The CDR3 nucleotides read TGTGCCAGCAGTTTATTAGGAGCGGGAGGCCACAATGAGCAGTTCTTC.

The chain is built from TRBV29-1 and TRBJ2-3, with a tentative D call TRBD1 (6 bases). The CDR3 spans 15 residues. Germline CDR1 is SQVTM and CDR2 is ANQGSEA. V was shortened by 5 bases and J by 0 bases, with 15 bases between the two germline ends. The CDR3 DNA reads as TGCAGCGTTTCACCGACAGGCCGTAGCACAGATACGCAGTATTTT. The encoded protein is CSVSPTGRSTDTQYF.

This clonotype appeared a few times. The chain recombines TRBV7-9 with TRBJ2-1; TRBD2 is a possible D gene (5 bases). The V and J ends lost 1 base and 10 bases respectively, with 11 bases between them. In germline, CDR1 is SEHNR, CDR2 FQNEAQ (reference sequence). CDR3 length: 13 residues. CDR3 bases: TGTGCCAGCAGCTTAGTAGAGGGAAGGGAGCAGTTCTTC. It yields the protein CASSLVEGREQFF.

The table lists this clonotype with a few counts. The chain recombines TRBV12-3 or TRBV12-4 with TRBJ1-1, with D uncertain. The V and J ends lost 7 bases and 3 bases respectively, with 15 bases between them. The CDR3 spans 14 residues. In DNA, the CDR3 is TGTGCCAGCACCCCAGGCTCAGGATACACTGAAGCTTTCTTT. It translates to CASTPGSGYTEAFF.

The rearrangement joins TRBV7-2 to TRBJ2-3; 7 bases are a match to TRBD2. The germline gives CDR1 SGHTA, CDR2 FQGNSA. The V segment lost 3 bases and the J segment 5 bases; nucleotides outside the gene matches: 5. The CDR3 runs 14 residues. CDR3: CASSFGGSRDTQYF. CDR3 nucleotides: TGTGCCAGCAGCTTCGGCGGGAGTAGAGATACGCAGTATTTT. The whole variable domain, remainder taken from reference TRBV7-2 and TRBJ2-3, is GAGVSQSPSNKVTEKGKDVELRCDPISGHTALYWYRQSLGQGLEFLIYFQGNSAPDKSGLPSDRFSAERTGGSVSTLTIQRTQQEDSAVYLCASSFGGSRDTQYFGPGTRLTVL.

This clonotype was observed at least ten times. The chain has TRBV5-1 and TRBJ2-1; 13 bases are a match to TRBD2. Trimming took 2 bases from V and 1 from J; bases not matched to a gene: 3. Germline V lookup: CDR1 SGHRS, CDR2 YFSETQ. There are 17 residues in the CDR3. CDR3 in amino acids: CASSFRLAGGSYNEQFF. CDR3 sequence (DNA): TGCGCCAGCAGCTTTCGACTAGCGGGGGGATCCTACAATGAGCAGTTCTTC.

V gene TRBV4-1 combines with J gene TRBJ2-1; D not resolved. The V gene's germline CDR1 is MGHRA and CDR2 YSYEKL. The CDR3 sequence is 15 residues long. The V gene lost 0 bases and the J gene lost 0 bases, with 6 bases spanning the gap. The CDR3 spells CASSQDIGSYNEQFF. The CDR3 region has the DNA TGCGCCAGCAGCCAAGACATTGGCTCCTACAATGAGCAGTTCTTC.

This clonotype was counted only a few times. CDR3 nucleotide sequence: TGTGCCAGCAGCTTGACTCGGGAAAGGGCAGATACGCAGTATTTT. This gives the protein CASSLTRERADTQYF. This sequence joins TRBV7-2 and TRBJ2-3; D is possibly TRBD2 (5 bases). Looked up from germline, CDR1 is SGHTA and CDR2 is FQGNSA. V was shortened by 3 bases and J by 4 bases, with 14 bases between the two germline ends. There are 15 residues in the CDR3.

Only a few counts were recorded for this clonotype. This chain uses TRBV11-1 with TRBJ2-7, with D hard to call. The V end was cut by 1 base, the J end by 4 bases, with 14 bases between. Germline loops: CDR1 SGHAT, CDR2 FQDESV (reference sequence). The CDR3 extends over 15 amino acids. CDR3 amino acids: CASSLEGLAAYEQYF. The CDR3, as DNA: TGTGCCAGCAGCTTAGAAGGGCTGGCTGCTTACGAGCAGTACTTC. The full variable domain, completed using reference TRBV11-1 and TRBJ2-7, is EAEVAQSPRYKITEKSQAVAFWCDPISGHATLYWYRQILGQGPELLVQFQDESVVDDSQLPKDRFSAERLKGVDSTLKIQPAELGDSAMYLCASSLEGLAAYEQYFGPGTRLTVT.

This clonotype was seen more than once but under ten times. Compared with germline, one end of the junction differs, possibly owing to a read error. The rearrangement links TRBV7-3 to TRBJ1-1; D gene unclear. Germline V gives CDR1 SGHTA, CDR2 FQGTGA. This CDR3 has 16 residues. Written as DNA, the CDR3 is TGTGCCAGCAGCCCCCTGGGAGGCAGACTGGGCACTGAGGCTTTCTTT. This sequence encodes CASSPLGGRLGTEAFF.

This clonotype was counted between two and nine times. This chain links TRBV18 with TRBJ2-5; D could derive from TRBD1 or TRBD2 (5 bases each). From germline, CDR1 is KGHSH and CDR2 LQKENI. The CDR3 runs 14 residues. V was cut by 2 bases and J by 1 base, with 8 bases left in between. The CDR3 is CASSPVGTQETQYF. CDR3 DNA: TGTGCCAGCTCACCAGTGGGGACCCAAGAGACCCAGTACTTC.

This clonotype turned up a few times. The V gene is TRBV7-2, the J gene TRBJ2-3; either TRBD1 or TRBD2 may supply D (5 bases each). The V end was cut by 4 bases, the J end by 3 bases, with 20 bases between. The germline CDR1 and CDR2 sequences are SGHTA and FQGNSA. CDR3 size: 17 residues. The CDR3 protein is CASSSTQPGTRTDTQYF. In nucleotides, the CDR3 is TGTGCCAGCAGCTCCACCCAACCGGGGACGAGGACAGATACGCAGTATTTT.

The rearrangement joins TRBV12-3 or TRBV12-4 to TRBJ2-3; D is perhaps TRBD2 (5 bases). The CDR3 spans 16 residues. V was shortened by 7 bases and J by 2 bases, with 19 bases between the two germline ends. CDR3 in amino acids: CASTRPTGFNTDTQYF. For the CDR3, the DNA is TGTGCCAGCACCCGACCAACGGGGTTTAACACAGATACGCAGTATTTT.

This clonotype came up a few times. The gene calls are TRBV27 and TRBJ2-7; D not resolved. Trimming took off 2 bases at V and 3 bases at J, with 11 bases between the two ends. This CDR3 is 14 amino acids long. CDR1 is MNHEY, CDR2 SMNVEV, per germline (reference sequence). The CDR3 spells CASSLISRHYEQYF. The CDR3, as DNA: TGTGCCAGCAGTTTAATCTCTAGACACTACGAGCAGTACTTC.

This clonotype occurred a few times. The J gene is TRBJ2-2, the V gene TRBV2; maybe TRBD2 (6 bases). Per the germline V gene, CDR1 is SNHLY and CDR2 is FYNNEI. V was shortened by 10 bases and J by 1 base, with 13 bases between the two germline ends. The CDR3 extends over 14 amino acids. CDR3 protein: CATRRELNTGELFF. In DNA form, the CDR3 reads TGTGCCACCCGGAGGGAATTGAACACCGGGGAGCTGTTTTTT.

The rearrangement links TRBV6-2 or TRBV6-3 to TRBJ2-7; 7 nucleotides match TRBD1. The germline CDR1 and CDR2 sequences are MNHEY and SVGEGT. The CDR3 runs to 15 residues. With 4 bases clipped from V and 7 bases from J, the junction kept 13 bases outside the gene matches. The CDR3 loop is CASSSYGTATGEQYF. The CDR3 DNA follows: TGTGCCAGCAGTTCCTACGGGACAGCCACGGGGGAGCAGTACTTC.